This T cell receptor (beta chain) is drawn from a study of cytomegalovirus exposure and HLA in healthy donors. This clone has a single count. This PCR relied on a set of 60 Vbeta primers and 13 Jbeta primers. Sequencing used immunoSEQ multiplex PCR; TCRdb keeps in-frame clones, though not all of them. This sample has roughly 110,000 clones, with approximately 80% found just once. The V end lost 6 bases, the J end lost 8 bases, and 13 bases lay between the germline ends. CDR1 is MNHEY and CDR2 is SVGAGI in the germline V gene. The CDR3 spans 12 residues. The rearrangement joins TRBV6-5 to TRBJ1-1; D unclear. Sequencing was done on a sample of PBMCs. This clonotype was sampled from a woman in her 30s in good health and CMV-seronegative. The CDR3 loop reads CASSTGNSEAFF. The CDR3 DNA follows: TGTGCCAGCAGCACCGGGAACAGCGAAGCTTTCTTT.